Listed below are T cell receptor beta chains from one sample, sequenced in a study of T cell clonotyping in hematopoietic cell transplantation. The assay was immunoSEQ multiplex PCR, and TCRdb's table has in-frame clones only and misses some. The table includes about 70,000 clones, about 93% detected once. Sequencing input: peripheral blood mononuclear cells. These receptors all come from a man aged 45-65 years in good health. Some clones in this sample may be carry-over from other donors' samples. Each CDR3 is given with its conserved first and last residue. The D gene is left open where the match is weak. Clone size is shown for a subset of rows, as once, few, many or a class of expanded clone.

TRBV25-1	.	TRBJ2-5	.	TGTGCCAGCAGTGAACAGGGATCCCAAGAGACCCAGTACTTC	CASSEQGSQETQYF
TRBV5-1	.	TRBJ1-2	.	TGCGCCAGCAGCTTACAGGGAAACTATGGCTACACCTTC	CASSLQGNYGYTF
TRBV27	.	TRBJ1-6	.	TGTGCCAGCAGTTTCCGGGCCTCAGGTTCACCCCTCCACTTT	CASSFRASGSPLHF
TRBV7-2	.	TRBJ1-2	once	TGTGCCAGCAGCTTAGTCAGGTCCGGGGGCTACACCTTC	CASSLVRSGGYTF
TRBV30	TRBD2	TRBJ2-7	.	TGTGCCTGGACTTCTCACCCCGGGACTAGCGGGTACGAGCAGTACTTC	CAWTSHPGTSGYEQYF
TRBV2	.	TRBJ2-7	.	TGTGCCAGCAACCCGGGACGGCTTTCCTACGAGCAGTACTTC	CASNPGRLSYEQYF
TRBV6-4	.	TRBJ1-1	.	TGTGCCAGCAGCCCCTTGGGCATTACGGACACTGAAGCTTTCTTT	CASSPLGITDTEAFF
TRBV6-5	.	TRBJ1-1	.	TGTGCCAGCAGTTACGGCCATAACACTGAAGCTTTCTTT	CASSYGHNTEAFF
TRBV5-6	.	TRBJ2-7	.	TGTGCCAGCAGCGGCGGGACTCGCTACGAGCAGTACTTC	CASSGGTRYEQYF
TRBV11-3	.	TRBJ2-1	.	TGTGCCAGCAGCTTAGAAGCGAATGAGCAGTTCTTC	CASSLEANEQFF
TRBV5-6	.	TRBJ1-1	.	TGTGCCAGCAGCTTGGCATCGGGGGCCTCTGAAGCTTTCTTT	CASSLASGASEAFF
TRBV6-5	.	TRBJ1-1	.	TGTGCCAGCAGTCCTGACAGCCAGATCACTGAAGCTTTCTTT	CASSPDSQITEAFF
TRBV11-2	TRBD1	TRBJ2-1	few	TGTGCCAGCAGCTTAGCCGGGACAGGGTCCTACAATGAGCAGTTCTTC	CASSLAGTGSYNEQFF
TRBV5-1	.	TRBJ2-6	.	TGCGCCACCGCCCCCGGAGGGGCCAACGTCCTGACTTTC	CATAPGGANVLTF
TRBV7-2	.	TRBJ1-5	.	TGTGCCAGCAGCTTAGCAGGCCTGGTCAATCAGCCCCAGCATTTT	CASSLAGLVNQPQHF
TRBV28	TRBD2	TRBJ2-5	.	TGTGCCAGCAGTTTAGGGAGCGGGAGGTCTCAAGAGACCCAGTACTTC	CASSLGSGRSQETQYF
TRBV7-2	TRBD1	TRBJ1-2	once	TGTGCCAGCAGCTACAGGACAGGGGCCTACACCTTC	CASSYRTGAYTF
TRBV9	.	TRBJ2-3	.	TGTGCCAGCAGCGTAGCGGGCAGTCCCACAGATACGCAGTATTTT	CASSVAGSPTDTQYF
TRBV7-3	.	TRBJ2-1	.	TGTGCCAGCAGCTCATCGGGGGCCAGGAATGAGCAGTTCTTC	CASSSSGARNEQFF
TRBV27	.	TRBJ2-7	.	TGTGCCAGCAGTCTCCAAGAAGGAGTGTCCTACGAGCAGTACTTC	CASSLQEGVSYEQYF
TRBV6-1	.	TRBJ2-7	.	TGTGCCAGCAGTGAAGGAGGCTGGGGGGACGTCTACGAGCAGTACTTC	CASSEGGWGDVYEQYF
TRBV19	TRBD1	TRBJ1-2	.	TGTGCCACCTCTCTCCTACAGGGGGCTGATAATTATGGCTACACCTTC	CATSLLQGADNYGYTF
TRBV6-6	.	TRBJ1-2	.	TGTGCCAGCAGTTACTCCATGGACACCTTCTATGGCTACACCTTC	CASSYSMDTFYGYTF
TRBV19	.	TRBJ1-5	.	TGTGCCAGTAGGCGGATCTTGGGGGCAGGAGGCAATCAGCCCCAGCATTTT	CASRRILGAGGNQPQHF
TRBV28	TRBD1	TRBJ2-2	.	TGTGCCATCCAGGGGGTTACCGGGGAGCTGTTTTTT	CAIQGVTGELFF
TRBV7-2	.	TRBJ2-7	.	TGTGCCAGCAGCCGGACGGACCTCTCCTACGAGCAGTACTTC	CASSRTDLSYEQYF
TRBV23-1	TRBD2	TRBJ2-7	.	TGCGCCAGCAGCCTGCGTATCTGGACTAGCGGGCCCTCCTACGAGCAGTACTTC	CASSLRIWTSGPSYEQYF
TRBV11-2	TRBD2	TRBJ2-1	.	TGTGCCAGCAGCTTGATGGGGACTATGCGCGAGCAGTTCTTC	CASSLMGTMREQFF
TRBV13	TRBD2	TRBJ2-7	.	TGTGCCAGCAGCTTAGAGCTAGCGGGAGCCTACGAGCAGTACTTC	CASSLELAGAYEQYF
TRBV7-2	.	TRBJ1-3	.	TGTGCCAGCAGCTTAGACGCGCCAGGGACTGGAAACACCATATATTTT	CASSLDAPGTGNTIYF
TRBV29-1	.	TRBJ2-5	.	TGCAGCGTTAAAAGGTACCCGCAGGAGACCCAGTACTTC	CSVKRYPQETQYF
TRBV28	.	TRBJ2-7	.	TGTGCCAGCACGGGGGCGGGGACGACTGGGCGCTACGAGCAGTACTTC	CASTGAGTTGRYEQYF
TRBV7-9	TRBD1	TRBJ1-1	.	TGTGCCAGCAACCGACAGGGAGGGACTGAAGCTTTCTTT	CASNRQGGTEAFF
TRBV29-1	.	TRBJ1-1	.	TGCAGCGCAGCGCCGGGGGGTGGGAGCACTGAAGCTTTCTTT	CSAAPGGGSTEAFF
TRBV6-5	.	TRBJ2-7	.	TGTGCCAGCAGTTACTCTCAGGGCTACGAGCAGTACTTC	CASSYSQGYEQYF
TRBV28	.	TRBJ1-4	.	TGTGCCATCAGAGAATCGGGAACTAATGAAAAACTGTTTTTT	CAIRESGTNEKLFF
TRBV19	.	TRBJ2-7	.	TGTGCCAGTAGTATTTGGACCACCTTTCCCCTCGAGCAGTACTTC	CASSIWTTFPLEQYF
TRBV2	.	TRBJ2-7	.	TGTGCCAGCAGAGCCAACGGTGCGCGAACCTACGAGCAGTACTTC	CASRANGARTYEQYF
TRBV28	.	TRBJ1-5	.	TGTGCCAGCAGTCTGGGCAATCAGCCCCAGCATTTT	CASSLGNQPQHF
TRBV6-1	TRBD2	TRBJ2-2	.	TGTGCCAGCAGTGGGACTAGCGGGAGCCCCGGGGAGCTGTTTTTT	CASSGTSGSPGELFF
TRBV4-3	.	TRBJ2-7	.	TGCGCCAGCAGCCAAGGGGGCGGGGACCCCTACGAGCAGTACTTC	CASSQGGGDPYEQYF
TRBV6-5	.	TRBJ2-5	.	TGTGCCACCATGTTAGGGGAGACCCAGTACTTC	CATMLGETQYF
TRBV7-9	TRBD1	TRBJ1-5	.	TGTGCCAGCAGCCGAGGGACAGGGGTTATGCAGCCCCAGCATTTT	CASSRGTGVMQPQHF
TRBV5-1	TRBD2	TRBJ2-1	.	TGCGCCAGCAGTCTGTCTAGCGGTATAATCAATGAGCAGTTCTTC	CASSLSSGIINEQFF
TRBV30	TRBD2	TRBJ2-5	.	TGTGCCTGGTCTTCCGGACTAGCGGGGCCCCAAGAGACCCAGTACTTC	CAWSSGLAGPQETQYF
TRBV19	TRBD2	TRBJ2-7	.	TGTGCCAGTAGTGCCACCCTAGCGGGAGGCTACGAGCAGTACTTC	CASSATLAGGYEQYF
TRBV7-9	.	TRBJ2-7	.	TGTGCCAGCAGCTTTGGACTGGCCAACGGCTACGAGCAGTACTTC	CASSFGLANGYEQYF
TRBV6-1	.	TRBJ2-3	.	TGTGCCAGCAGCATGTCGGTCACAGATACGCAGTATTTT	CASSMSVTDTQYF
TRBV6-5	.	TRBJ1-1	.	TGTGCCAGCAGTTACGGGGGGACCACTGAAGCTTTCTTT	CASSYGGTTEAFF
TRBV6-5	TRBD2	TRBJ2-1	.	TGTGCCAGCAGTCGTCCAGCGGGAGTTGAGCAGTTCTTC	CASSRPAGVEQFF
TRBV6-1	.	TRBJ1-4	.	TGTGCCAGCAGTGAAGAAGGGGGAGCTAATGAAAAACTGTTTTTT	CASSEEGGANEKLFF